This TCR beta chain was recovered during a study of CD8+CD57+ T cells in acquired aplastic anemia. Study as a whole: Recorded DNA amounts for sorted CD4+ and CD8+ cells had an average of approximately 3 ug.

Study results and limitations: Researchers report that approximately 28 CD8+ CDR3 sequences appeared in both patients and controls.

TCR beta VDJ and CDR3 profiling used genomic DNA as template. TCRdb recomputed calls from the reads with MiXCR, one row per CDR3 protein. The data hold about 190,000 distinct CDR3 sequences, with about 53% observed a single time. A note on this clonotype: Its antigen remains unidentified.

This CDR3 contains 18 residues. Germline CDR1 and CDR2: MDHEN and SYDVKM. The trim removed 7 bases at V and 1 base at J, leaving 18 bases unmatched. The sequence was obtained from a human donor in good health, serving as a control. V and J are TRBV28 and TRBJ1-1; TRBD1 agrees at 7 bases. The sample comprised sorted CD4+, CD8+, or CD8+CD57+ T cells (not recorded which) from PBMCs. CDR3 nucleotide sequence: TGTGCCAGCAACCCATTAGGACCGACAGGGCTGGGGAACACTGAAGCTTTCTTT. It yields the protein CASNPLGPTGLGNTEAFF.